One sample yielded the 28 T cell receptor beta chains listed below, sequenced in a study of T cell responses to AZD1222 COVID-19 vaccine. The repertoire was sequenced with immunoSEQ multiplex PCR; TCRdb's copy has only in-frame clones and lacks some. The profile covers about 120,000 clones, with over 75% appearing a single time and about 19% taken by the ten largest. Sequenced here: peripheral blood, sampled on day 0 of MenACWY control vaccination. These TCRs come from an adult in good health.

The chain combines TRBV5-1 with TRBJ2-3, with 8 positions matching TRBD2. Germline values: CDR1 SGHRS, CDR2 YFSETQ. The V segment lost 6 bases and the J segment 6 bases; nucleotides outside the gene matches: 12. The CDR3 totals 15 residues. The CDR3 DNA reads as TGCGCCAGCATAAAGGGGCTAGCGGGTTCGGATACGCAGTATTTT. Translating it yields CASIKGLAGSDTQYF.

The chain uses TRBV6-4 and TRBJ1-5; D perhaps matches TRBD1 (5 bases). The CDR3 runs to 15 residues. V was cut by 6 bases and J by 3 bases, with 15 bases left in between. Germline CDR1 and CDR2: MRHNA and SNTAGT. DNA for the CDR3: TGTGCCAGCAGGATAACAGGAGATTTCAATCAGCCCCAGCATTTT. Translation gives CASRITGDFNQPQHF.

V gene TRBV27 combines with J gene TRBJ1-5, with 8 bases lining up with TRBD1. Germline V gene data show CDR1 as MNHEY and CDR2 as SMNVEV (reference sequence). This CDR3 region has 15 residues. With V trimmed by 5 bases and J by 7 bases, 10 bases remained unmatched. CDR3 loop: CASSKQGGSWQPQHF. The CDR3 nucleotides read TGTGCCAGCAGTAAACAGGGGGGATCGTGGCAGCCCCAGCATTTT.

The chain joins TRBV20-1 to TRBJ1-1; D is unresolved. The germline gives CDR1 DFQATT, CDR2 SNEGSKA (reference sequence). The CDR3 consists of 13 residues. The germline V and J ends were trimmed by 3 bases and 1 base, with 9 bases remaining between them. CDR3 residues: CSASYPRNTEAFF. For the CDR3, the DNA is TGCAGTGCTAGTTATCCCCGGAACACTGAAGCTTTCTTT.

V is TRBV15 and J is TRBJ2-2; D remains unclear. The CDR3 contains 15 residues. CDR1 and CDR2 (germline): LNHNV, YYDKDF (reference sequence). Trimming pared 3 bases from V and 1 base from J, leaving 9 bases between. CDR3 bases: TGTGCCACCAGCAGGCAGAGCGTGAACACCGGGGAGCTGTTTTTT. It encodes CATSRQSVNTGELFF.

The V call is TRBV19, the J call TRBJ2-2, with 7 nucleotides matching TRBD1. This CDR3 is 16 amino acids long. The V and J ends lost 9 bases and 3 bases, in that order; junction bases with no gene match: 13. Germline loops: CDR1 LNHDA, CDR2 SQIVND (reference sequence). The CDR3 protein is CASNRGPRLDTGELFF. CDR3 coding DNA: TGTGCCAGCAACAGGGGCCCCAGATTGGACACCGGGGAGCTGTTTTTT.

The chain links TRBV7-8 to TRBJ2-7, with D possibly being TRBD2 (5 bases). The CDR3 loop spans 11 amino acids. V lost 5 bases to trimming and J lost 7 bases, with 9 bases between them. CDR1 SGHVS and CDR2 FQNEAQ come from the germline V gene. CDR3 protein: CASSLGVEQYF. The CDR3 region has the DNA TGTGCCAGCAGCCTCGGGGTGGAGCAGTACTTC.

The rearrangement links TRBV9 to TRBJ1-2, with D possibly TRBD1 on 6 matching bases. The CDR3 loop spans 15 amino acids. Trimming left V 3 bases short and J 1 base short, with 13 bases between. Germline V gene data show CDR1 as SGDLS and CDR2 as YYNGEE. CDR3 protein: CASSGAGAVNYGYTF. The CDR3 nucleotides read TGTGCCAGCAGCGGCGCAGGGGCCGTTAACTATGGCTACACCTTC.

The rearrangement joins TRBV2 to TRBJ1-4; TRBD1 matches at 7 bases. CDR1 is SNHLY, CDR2 FYNNEI, per germline. The V segment lost 8 bases and the J segment 7 bases; nucleotides outside the gene matches: 10. CDR3 length: 14 residues. CDR3 sequence: CASVVRGRGEKLFF. The DNA of the CDR3 is TGTGCCAGCGTGGTTAGGGGGCGCGGTGAAAAACTGTTTTTT.

This clone was recorded a few times. Other DNA sequences in the same sample also yield this CDR3. V usage is TRBV9 and J usage is TRBJ2-7; D possibly corresponds to TRBD2 (5 bases). In germline, CDR1 is SGDLS, CDR2 YYNGEE. This CDR3 comprises 13 residues. Trimming removed 0 bases from V and 4 bases from J, with 8 bases in between. The CDR3 reads CASSVGETYEQYF. The CDR3 DNA is TGTGCCAGCAGCGTAGGGGAGACTTACGAGCAGTACTTC.

The gene calls are TRBV13 and TRBJ2-7; 14 positions agree with TRBD2. Germline CDR1 reads PRHDT; CDR2 reads FYEKMQ (reference sequence). With V trimmed by 0 bases and J by 7 bases, 11 bases remained unmatched. CDR3 length: 18 residues. The CDR3 DNA reads as TGTGCCAGCAGCTTAGGCCGTGATAGCGGACTAGCGGGAGGAGAGCAGTACTTC. Residues: CASSLGRDSGLAGGEQYF.

This chain uses TRBV19 with TRBJ1-5; TRBD1 matches at 7 bases. Per germline, CDR1 LNHDA and CDR2 SQIVND (reference sequence). V trimming: 5 bases; J trimming: 1 base; junction bases outside the gene matches: 14. The CDR3 length is 18 residues. The CDR3 DNA is TGTGCCAGTAGTCCTTTCTCTCATGGGACAGCGAGCAATCAGCCCCAGCATTTT. Translation gives CASSPFSHGTASNQPQHF. The whole variable domain, filled in from reference TRBV19 and TRBJ1-5, reads DGGITQSPKYLFRKEGQNVTLSCEQNLNHDAMYWYRQDPGQGLRLIYYSQIVNDFQKGDIAEGYSVSREKKESFPLTVTSAQKNPTAFYLCASSPFSHGTASNQPQHFGDGTRLSIL.

This clone appeared once. V and J are TRBV4-1 and TRBJ1-1, with no clear D. In germline, CDR1 is MGHRA, CDR2 YSYEKL. The germline V and J ends were trimmed by 1 base and 4 bases, with 16 bases remaining between them. The CDR3 is made up of 16 amino acids. The CDR3 protein is CASSQGPYEWSTEAFF. CDR3 sequence (DNA): TGCGCCAGCAGCCAAGGACCTTACGAGTGGTCCACTGAAGCTTTCTTT.

This clone was seen a few times. The rearrangement links TRBV29-1 to TRBJ2-2; a possible D gene is TRBD2 (5 bases). The V gene's germline CDR1 is SQVTM and CDR2 ANQGSEA. V gave up 6 bases and J gave up 4 bases, with 15 bases separating them. The CDR3 runs to 14 residues. CDR3 residues: CSVGSGVFTGELFF. CDR3 nucleotide sequence: TGCAGCGTAGGGAGTGGAGTGTTCACCGGGGAGCTGTTTTTT.

The V and J genes are TRBV5-6 and TRBJ1-5; TRBD1 aligns across 7 bases. J was trimmed by 4 bases and V by 0 bases; bases with no gene match: 4. The CDR3 has 15 residues. Germline V lookup: CDR1 SGHDT, CDR2 YYEEEE. The CDR3 coding sequence is TGTGCCAGCAGCTTGGGGACAGGAGTTAATCAGCCCCAGCATTTT. The encoded protein is CASSLGTGVNQPQHF.

This rearrangement joins TRBV14 to TRBJ2-2, with unresolved D. The germline V and J ends were trimmed by 4 bases and 5 bases, with 8 bases remaining between them. CDR1 and CDR2 from the germline V gene are SGHDN and FVKESK. The CDR3 covers 13 residues. CDR3 coding DNA: TGTGCCAGCAGCCCCCAAGCGACCGGGGAGCTGTTTTTT. It translates to CASSPQATGELFF.

V gene TRBV28 combines with J gene TRBJ1-6, with D maybe TRBD1 (6 bases). Germline values: CDR1 MDHEN, CDR2 SYDVKM. V was trimmed by 5 bases and J by 9 bases, leaving 20 bases between them. The CDR3 has 16 amino acids. This CDR3 is CASSPIGGVVVSPLHF. Written as DNA, the CDR3 is TGTGCCAGCAGTCCAATAGGGGGTGTAGTTGTTTCACCCCTCCACTTT.

This chain joins TRBV19 and TRBJ1-2; D unclear. This CDR3 region has 12 residues. The V gene lost 8 bases and the J gene lost 1 base, with 8 bases spanning the gap. Looked up from germline, CDR1 is LNHDA and CDR2 is SQIVND (reference sequence). CDR3 bases: TGTGCCAGTTCGGACCGTAACTATGGCTACACCTTC. Its protein product is CASSDRNYGYTF. The variable domain in full, with the rest retrieved from reference TRBV19 and TRBJ1-2, is DGGITQSPKYLFRKEGQNVTLSCEQNLNHDAMYWYRQDPGQGLRLIYYSQIVNDFQKGDIAEGYSVSREKKESFPLTVTSAQKNPTAFYLCASSDRNYGYTFGSGTRLTVV.

CDR3 DNA: TGTGCCAGCAGCCTCCTCCCTTTCTCAGAGCAGTTCTTC. Amino acid sequence: CASSLLPFSEQFF. The V call is TRBV5-5, the J call TRBJ2-1; the D is unclear. CDR1 is SGHKS and CDR2 is YYEKEE in the germline V gene (reference sequence). The length of the CDR3 is 13 residues. The V end lost 4 bases, the J end lost 10 bases, and 15 bases lay between the germline ends.

This chain uses TRBV29-1 with TRBJ1-5, with 8 bases that match TRBD1. V gave up 6 bases and J gave up 7 bases; unmatched junction bases: 5. The CDR3 has 12 amino acids. Germline V gene data show CDR1 as SQVTM and CDR2 as ANQGSEA. Here the CDR3 reads CSVWTGTQPQHF. In nucleotides, the CDR3 is TGCAGCGTCTGGACAGGGACACAGCCCCAGCATTTT.

The chain recombines TRBV29-1 with TRBJ1-2; no firm D call. V was shortened by 0 bases and J by 1 base, with 15 bases between the two germline ends. The CDR3 sequence is 16 residues long. Germline V gene sequence: CDR1 SQVTM, CDR2 ANQGSEA. The CDR3 sequence is CSVEDPAGTHNYGYTF. The CDR3 nucleotides are TGCAGCGTTGAAGATCCCGCTGGTACACATAACTATGGCTACACCTTC.

The chain carries TRBV27 and TRBJ1-5, with a tentative D call TRBD1 (6 bases). V lost 2 bases to trimming and J lost 5 bases, with 13 bases between them. The CDR3 loop spans 15 amino acids. CDR1 MNHEY and CDR2 SMNVEV come from the germline V gene (reference sequence). The CDR3 bases are TGTGCCAGCAGTTTACTACAGGGAGCCCATCAGCCCCAGCATTTT. Its protein is CASSLLQGAHQPQHF.

This rearrangement joins TRBV7-2 to TRBJ2-1, with TRBD1 matching 9 bases. The CDR3 runs 13 residues. Germline V gives CDR1 SGHTA, CDR2 FQGNSA. With V trimmed by 5 bases and J by 6 bases, 2 bases remained unmatched. CDR3 in DNA: TGTGCCAGCAGCCAGGACAGGGGCAATGAGCAGTTCTTC. It specifies CASSQDRGNEQFF.

The chain carries TRBV2 and TRBJ1-4, with D perhaps matching TRBD1 (5 bases). Trimming took off 1 base at V and 4 bases at J, with 10 bases between the two ends. Per the germline V gene, CDR1 is SNHLY and CDR2 is FYNNEI. The CDR3 runs to 15 residues. The CDR3: CASSEGWGYNEKLFF. The CDR3 DNA follows: TGTGCCAGCAGTGAAGGGTGGGGGTATAATGAAAAACTGTTTTTT.

The chain recombines TRBV29-1 with TRBJ2-1, with D perhaps TRBD2 (5 bases). The CDR3 covers 14 residues. The germline V and J ends were trimmed by 4 bases and 3 bases, with 13 bases remaining between them. Germline lookup yields CDR1 SQVTM and CDR2 ANQGSEA. The CDR3 sequence: CSVGVRAFYNEQFF. The CDR3 region has the DNA TGCAGCGTTGGGGTGCGGGCCTTCTACAATGAGCAGTTCTTC.

The chain is built from TRBV19 and TRBJ2-7, with D possibly being TRBD2 (6 bases). The V and J ends lost 6 bases and 4 bases respectively, with 13 bases between them. Germline loops: CDR1 LNHDA, CDR2 SQIVND (reference sequence). This CDR3 region has 13 residues. The CDR3 is CASSRDLAYEQYF. CDR3 nucleotides: TGTGCCAGTAGCAGGGACTTAGCGTACGAGCAGTACTTC.

The rearrangement uses TRBV7-3 and TRBJ2-1, with 7 bases matching TRBD1. The CDR3 spans 12 residues. CDR1 is SGHTA, CDR2 FQGTGA, per germline. The ends lost 6 bases at V and 8 bases at J; junction bases unmatched: 4. The CDR3 loop is CASSPTGDEQFF. CDR3 DNA sequence: TGTGCCAGCAGTCCAACAGGGGATGAGCAGTTCTTC.

V and J are TRBV7-9 and TRBJ1-6, with 9 bases matching TRBD1. This CDR3 contains 14 residues. With V trimmed by 5 bases and J by 8 bases, 4 bases remained unmatched. The germline gives CDR1 SEHNR, CDR2 FQNEAQ (reference sequence). CDR3 residues: CASSTGGFYSPLHF. CDR3 bases: TGTGCCAGCAGCACAGGGGGCTTTTATTCACCCCTCCACTTT.